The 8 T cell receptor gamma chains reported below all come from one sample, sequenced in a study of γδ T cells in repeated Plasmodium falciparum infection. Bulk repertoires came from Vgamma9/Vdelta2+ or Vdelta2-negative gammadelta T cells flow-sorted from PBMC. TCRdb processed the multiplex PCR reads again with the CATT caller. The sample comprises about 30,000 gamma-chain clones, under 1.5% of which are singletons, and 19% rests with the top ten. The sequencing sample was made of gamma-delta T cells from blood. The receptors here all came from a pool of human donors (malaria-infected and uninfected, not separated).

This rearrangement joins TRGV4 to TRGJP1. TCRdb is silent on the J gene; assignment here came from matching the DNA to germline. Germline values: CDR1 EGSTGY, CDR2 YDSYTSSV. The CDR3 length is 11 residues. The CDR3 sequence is CSGGTGWFKIF. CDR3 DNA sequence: TGTAGTGGTGGCACTGGTTGGTTCAAGATATTT.

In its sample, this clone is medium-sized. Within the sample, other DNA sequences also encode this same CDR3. The CDR3 bases are TGTGCCTTGTGGGAGGTGCTGAGAGAGTTGGGCAAAAAAATCAAGGTATTT. This codes for CALWEVLRELGKKIKVF. V gene TRGV9 combines with J gene TRGJP. The CDR3 totals 17 residues. Germline V gives CDR1 GITISATS, CDR2 ISYDGTV (reference sequence). The ends lost 0 bases at V and 6 bases at J; junction bases unmatched: 5.

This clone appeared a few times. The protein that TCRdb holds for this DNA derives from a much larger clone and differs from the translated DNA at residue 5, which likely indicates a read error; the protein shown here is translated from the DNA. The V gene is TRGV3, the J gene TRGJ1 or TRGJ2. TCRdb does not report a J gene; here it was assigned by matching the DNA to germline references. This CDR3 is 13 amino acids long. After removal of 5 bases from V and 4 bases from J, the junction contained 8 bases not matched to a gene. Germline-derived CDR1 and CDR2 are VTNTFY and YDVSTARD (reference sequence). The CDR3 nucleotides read TGTGCCACCTGGGTCCATCTCTATTATAAGAAACTCTTT. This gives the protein CATWVHLYYKKLF.

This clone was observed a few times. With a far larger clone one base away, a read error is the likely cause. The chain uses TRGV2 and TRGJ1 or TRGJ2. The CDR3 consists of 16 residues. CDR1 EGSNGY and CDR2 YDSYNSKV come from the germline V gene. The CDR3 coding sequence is TGTGCCACCTGGGACGGTATACGTTCGAATTATTATAAGAAACTCTTC. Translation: CATWDGIRSNYYKKLF.

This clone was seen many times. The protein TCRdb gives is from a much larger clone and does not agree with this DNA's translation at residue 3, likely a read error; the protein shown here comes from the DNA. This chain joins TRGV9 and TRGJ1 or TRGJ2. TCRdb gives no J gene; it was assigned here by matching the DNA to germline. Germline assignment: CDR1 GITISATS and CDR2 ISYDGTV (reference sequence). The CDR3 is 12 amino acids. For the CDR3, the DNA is TGTGCCTCGTGGGAGTCCTTTAATAAGAAACTCTTT. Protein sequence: CASWESFNKKLF.

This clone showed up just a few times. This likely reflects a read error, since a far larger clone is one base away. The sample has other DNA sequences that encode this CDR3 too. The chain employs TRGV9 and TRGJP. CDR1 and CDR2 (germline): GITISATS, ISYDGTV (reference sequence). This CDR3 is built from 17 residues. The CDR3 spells CALWEPSQELGKKIKVF. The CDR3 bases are TGTGCCCTGTGGGAGCCTTCACAAGAGTTGGGCAAAAAAATCAAGGTATTT.

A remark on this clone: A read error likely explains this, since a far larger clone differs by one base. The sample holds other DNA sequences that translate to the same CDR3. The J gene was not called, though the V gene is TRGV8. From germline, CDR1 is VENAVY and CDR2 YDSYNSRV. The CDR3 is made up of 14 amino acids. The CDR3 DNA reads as TGTGCCACCTGGGATAGGCCCTCGGGGTATAAGAAGCTCTTT. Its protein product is CATWDRPSGYKKLF.

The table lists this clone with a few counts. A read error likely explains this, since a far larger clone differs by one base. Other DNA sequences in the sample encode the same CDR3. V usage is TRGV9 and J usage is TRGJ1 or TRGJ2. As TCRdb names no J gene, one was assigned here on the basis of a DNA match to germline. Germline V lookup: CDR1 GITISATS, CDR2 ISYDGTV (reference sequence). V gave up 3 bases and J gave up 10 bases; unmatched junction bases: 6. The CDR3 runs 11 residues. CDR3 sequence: CALWEFLKKLF. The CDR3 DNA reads TGTGCCTTGTGGGAGTTTCTCAAGAAACTCTTT.